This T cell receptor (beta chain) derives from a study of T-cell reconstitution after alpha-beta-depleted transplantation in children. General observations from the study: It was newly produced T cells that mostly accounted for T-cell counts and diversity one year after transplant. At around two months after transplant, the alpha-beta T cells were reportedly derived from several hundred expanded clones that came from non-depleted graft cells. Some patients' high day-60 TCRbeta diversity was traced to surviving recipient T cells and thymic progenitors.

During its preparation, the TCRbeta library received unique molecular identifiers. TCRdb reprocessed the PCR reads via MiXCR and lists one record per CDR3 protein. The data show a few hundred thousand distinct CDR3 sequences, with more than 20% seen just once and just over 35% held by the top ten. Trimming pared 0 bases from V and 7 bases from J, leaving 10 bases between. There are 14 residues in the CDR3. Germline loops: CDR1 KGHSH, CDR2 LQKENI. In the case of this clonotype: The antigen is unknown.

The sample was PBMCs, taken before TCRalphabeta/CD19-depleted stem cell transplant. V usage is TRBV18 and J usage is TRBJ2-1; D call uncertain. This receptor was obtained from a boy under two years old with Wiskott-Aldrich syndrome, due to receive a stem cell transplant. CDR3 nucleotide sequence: TGTGCCAGCTCACCACCTATTGTCCCGAATGAGCAGTTCTTC. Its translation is CASSPPIVPNEQFF. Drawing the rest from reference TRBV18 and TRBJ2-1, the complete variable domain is NAGVMQNPRHLVRRRGQEARLRCSPMKGHSHVYWYRQLPEEGLKFMVYLQKENIIDESGMPKERFSAEFPKEGPSILRIQQVVRGDSAAYFCASSPPIVPNEQFFGPGTRLTVL.